Listed below are T cell receptor beta chains from one sample, sequenced in a study of blood T cell repertoires in COVID-19. The data were produced by immunoSEQ multiplex PCR, yet TCRdb's version contains in-frame clones alone and is incomplete. The sample consists of approximately 190,000 clones, roughly 80% of them appearing once. The material sequenced was peripheral blood. The receptor set was obtained from a human donor in a cohort sampled during active COVID-19. The CDR3 runs from the conserved cysteine through the conserved F or W. The order of the fields is J gene, D gene, clone size, V gene, CDR3 protein, CDR3 DNA. The D gene is left open where the match is weak. The size of a clone is reported for some rows only, either as once, few or many, or as a class for expanded clones.

TRBJ1-3,NA,few,TRBV7-8,CASSLAAQGPGNTIYF,TGTGCCAGCAGCTTAGCCGCGCAGGGGCCCGGAAACACCATATATTTT
TRBJ1-3,TRBD1,NA,TRBV28,CASSDGGQGRNTIYF,TGTGCCAGCAGTGATGGAGGACAGGGACGAAACACCATATATTTT
TRBJ2-1,NA,NA,TRBV18,CASSPSPINEQFF,TGTGCCAGCTCACCATCCCCCATCAATGAGCAGTTCTTC
TRBJ1-2,NA,many,TRBV2,CASGGPGKGYTF,TGTGCCAGCGGCGGTCCCGGGAAGGGCTACACCTTC
TRBJ2-1,TRBD2,NA,TRBV6-4,CASSRAGGPNYNEQFF,TGTGCCAGCAGTCGAGCGGGGGGGCCGAACTACAATGAGCAGTTCTTC
TRBJ2-1,TRBD1,NA,TRBV3-1/TRBV3-2,CASSQYRGTSSYNEQFF,TGTGCCAGCAGCCAATACAGGGGGACGAGCTCCTACAATGAGCAGTTCTTC
TRBJ2-1,NA,once,TRBV11-2,CASSVTGWLDEQFF,TGTGCCAGCAGCGTCACAGGGTGGTTAGATGAGCAGTTCTTC
TRBJ1-3,NA,NA,TRBV20-1,CSASNYFLSSGNTIYF,TGCAGTGCTAGTAATTACTTCCTTTCCTCTGGAAACACCATATATTTT
TRBJ2-3,TRBD2,NA,TRBV7-9,CASLAGSVDTQYF,TGTGCCAGCCTAGCGGGGTCGGTAGATACGCAGTATTTT
TRBJ2-1,TRBD2,NA,TRBV7-8,CASSRLAGGIDEQFF,TGTGCCAGCAGCCGACTAGCGGGGGGGATCGATGAGCAGTTCTTC
TRBJ2-3,NA,NA,TRBV19,CASTQGTRTDTQYF,TGTGCCAGTACGCAGGGAACGAGAACAGATACGCAGTATTTT
TRBJ1-4,TRBD1,NA,TRBV3-1/TRBV3-2,CASSWTGPNEKLFF,TGTGCCAGCAGCTGGACAGGGCCGAATGAAAAACTGTTTTTT
TRBJ2-7,TRBD1,NA,TRBV5-1,CASSSIRTGEIWYEQYF,TGCGCCAGCAGCTCTATTCGGACAGGGGAGATATGGTACGAGCAGTACTTC
TRBJ1-2,NA,NA,TRBV5-8,CASSLALTGGDYGYTF,TGTGCCAGCAGCTTGGCTCTTACAGGCGGGGACTATGGCTACACCTTC
TRBJ1-4,NA,NA,TRBV7-8,CASRRGGNEKLFF,TGTGCCAGCAGACGGGGGGGGAATGAAAAACTGTTTTTT
TRBJ2-1,NA,NA,TRBV11-2,CASSLDGSGPYEQFF,TGTGCCAGCAGCTTAGACGGAAGCGGGCCCTATGAGCAGTTCTTC
TRBJ1-1,NA,NA,TRBV9,CASNLHEGTEAFF,TGTGCCAGCAACCTTCACGAGGGAACTGAAGCTTTCTTT
TRBJ2-5,TRBD2,NA,TRBV9,CASSLQTSGGFQETQYF,TGTGCCAGCAGCCTACAGACTAGCGGTGGATTTCAAGAGACCCAGTACTTC
TRBJ1-2,NA,once,TRBV2,CASGGGFGYTF,TGTGCCAGCGGCGGAGGGTTTGGCTACACCTTC
TRBJ1-5,NA,few,TRBV6-5,CASSSPGEPQHF,TGTGCCAGCAGTTCCCCGGGGGAGCCCCAGCATTTT
TRBJ1-6,TRBD1,few,TRBV9,CASSRRTGGDSPLHF,TGTGCCAGCAGCAGACGGACAGGGGGTGATTCACCCCTCCACTTT
TRBJ1-3,TRBD1,NA,TRBV9,CASSVGARGTGDTIYF,TGTGCCAGCAGCGTAGGGGCGCGGGGGACAGGGGACACCATATATTTT
TRBJ2-3,NA,NA,TRBV14,CASSRPRGSSQYF,TGTGCCAGCAGCCGCCCAAGGGGTAGTTCCCAGTATTTT
TRBJ2-1,NA,NA,TRBV4-1,CASSQVPGQYNEQFF,TGCGCCAGCAGCCAAGTTCCGGGACAATACAATGAGCAGTTCTTC
TRBJ2-1,NA,NA,TRBV10-3,CAIRQDRSNEQFF,TGTGCCATTCGACAGGACAGAAGCAATGAGCAGTTCTTC
TRBJ1-2,NA,NA,TRBV6-5,CASMKGDYGYTF,TGTGCCAGCATGAAAGGGGACTATGGCTACACCTTC
TRBJ1-6,TRBD1,NA,TRBV7-2,CASRPGQYNSPLHF,TGTGCCAGCAGACCGGGACAGTATAATTCACCCCTCCACTTT
TRBJ2-3,TRBD2,NA,TRBV10-3,CAISELPSGGASQQYF,TGTGCCATCAGTGAGTTACCTAGCGGGGGGGCCAGTCAGCAGTATTTT
TRBJ2-3,NA,NA,TRBV13,CASSPRNWRPSTDTQYF,TGTGCCAGCAGCCCACGGAACTGGAGGCCTAGCACAGATACGCAGTATTTT
TRBJ2-1,TRBD1,NA,TRBV5-1,CASSETGTGGLKQFF,TGCGCCAGCAGCGAAACCGGGACAGGGGGCTTAAAGCAGTTCTTC
TRBJ1-1,TRBD1,NA,TRBV6-5,CASSYFNRGNTEAFF,TGTGCCAGCAGTTACTTTAACAGGGGGAACACTGAAGCTTTCTTT
TRBJ2-5,NA,NA,TRBV4-2,CASSQDAGAGTKTQYF,TGTGCCAGCAGCCAAGATGCAGGGGCTGGGACGAAGACCCAGTACTTC
TRBJ2-1,NA,NA,TRBV11-3,CASSPSRGAQSEQFF,TGTGCCAGCAGCCCCTCCCGGGGGGCGCAGAGTGAGCAGTTCTTC
TRBJ2-2,TRBD2,NA,TRBV18,CASSPASGLNTGELFF,TGTGCCAGCTCACCTGCTAGCGGCCTCAACACCGGGGAGCTGTTTTTT
TRBJ2-7,TRBD1,NA,TRBV2,CASSLRGSYEQYF,TGTGCCAGCAGCCTCAGGGGGTCCTACGAGCAGTACTTC
TRBJ2-5,TRBD1,NA,TRBV14,CASSQIVYAGGAETQYF,TGTGCCAGCAGCCAAATAGTCTATGCAGGGGGCGCGGAGACCCAGTACTTC
TRBJ1-2,TRBD1,once,TRBV6-6,CASSGTGNYGYTF,TGTGCCAGCAGCGGGACAGGGAACTATGGCTACACCTTC
TRBJ2-1,TRBD2,NA,TRBV5-1,CASSPRLAGGENEQFF,TGCGCCAGCAGCCCACGACTAGCGGGAGGGGAGAATGAGCAGTTCTTC
TRBJ2-1,NA,once,TRBV18,CASSPRVDHEQFF,TGTGCCAGCTCACCTCGGGTAGACCATGAGCAGTTCTTC
TRBJ2-1,NA,NA,TRBV5-1,CASSVLKETTSEQFF,TGCGCCAGCAGCGTGCTTAAGGAGACTACAAGTGAGCAGTTCTTC
TRBJ2-3,NA,few,TRBV11-3,CASSLSGGTDTQYF,TGTGCCAGCAGCTTATCGGGGGGCACAGATACGCAGTATTTT
TRBJ2-3,TRBD1,NA,TRBV10-3,CATRDSSLTDTQYF,TGTGCCACCAGGGACAGCAGCTTAACAGATACGCAGTATTTT
TRBJ1-6,TRBD1,NA,TRBV2,CASAGQGLNSPLHF,TGTGCCAGCGCCGGACAGGGACTGAATTCACCCCTCCACTTT
TRBJ2-6,TRBD2,NA,TRBV2,CASSAERGGSGANVLTF,TGTGCCAGCAGTGCCGAACGGGGGGGCTCTGGGGCCAACGTCCTGACTTTC
TRBJ2-1,NA,NA,TRBV30,CAWSPLQDGEFF,TGTGCCTGGAGCCCTCTCCAAGACGGGGAGTTCTTC
TRBJ1-1,TRBD1,NA,TRBV28,CASQGAESYTEAFF,TGTGCCAGTCAGGGGGCCGAATCATACACTGAAGCTTTCTTT
TRBJ1-2,NA,NA,TRBV5-1,CASSLDGYGYTF,TGCGCCAGCAGCTTGGACGGTTATGGCTACACCTTC
TRBJ2-3,TRBD2,many,TRBV7-9,CASRKTGTSGGSTDTQYF,TGTGCCAGCAGGAAGACCGGGACTAGCGGGGGCAGCACAGATACGCAGTATTTT
TRBJ1-1,NA,NA,TRBV14,CASSQVVWSGTAFF,TGTGCCAGCAGCCAAGTGGTCTGGTCAGGTACAGCTTTCTTT
TRBJ2-7,NA,NA,TRBV12-3/TRBV12-4,CASSTGPEQYF,TGTGCCAGCAGTACAGGGCCCGAGCAGTACTTC
TRBJ2-5,TRBD1,few,TRBV6-6,CASSERGRETQYF,TGTGCCAGCAGTGAGAGGGGGCGAGAGACCCAGTACTTC
TRBJ2-2,TRBD1,NA,TRBV7-3,CASSLGTGAGELFF,TGTGCCAGCAGCTTAGGGACAGGGGCCGGGGAGCTGTTTTTT
TRBJ2-7,TRBD1,NA,TRBV2,CASRLRDRSHYEQYF,TGTGCCAGCAGACTCCGGGACAGGAGTCACTACGAGCAGTACTTC
TRBJ1-3,NA,NA,TRBV7-9,CASSPSTAKNSGNTIYF,TGTGCCAGCAGCCCGTCCACAGCAAAAAACTCTGGAAACACCATATATTTT
TRBJ1-1,NA,NA,TRBV2,CASIGGSTEAFF,TGTGCCAGCATCGGGGGTTCCACTGAAGCTTTCTTT